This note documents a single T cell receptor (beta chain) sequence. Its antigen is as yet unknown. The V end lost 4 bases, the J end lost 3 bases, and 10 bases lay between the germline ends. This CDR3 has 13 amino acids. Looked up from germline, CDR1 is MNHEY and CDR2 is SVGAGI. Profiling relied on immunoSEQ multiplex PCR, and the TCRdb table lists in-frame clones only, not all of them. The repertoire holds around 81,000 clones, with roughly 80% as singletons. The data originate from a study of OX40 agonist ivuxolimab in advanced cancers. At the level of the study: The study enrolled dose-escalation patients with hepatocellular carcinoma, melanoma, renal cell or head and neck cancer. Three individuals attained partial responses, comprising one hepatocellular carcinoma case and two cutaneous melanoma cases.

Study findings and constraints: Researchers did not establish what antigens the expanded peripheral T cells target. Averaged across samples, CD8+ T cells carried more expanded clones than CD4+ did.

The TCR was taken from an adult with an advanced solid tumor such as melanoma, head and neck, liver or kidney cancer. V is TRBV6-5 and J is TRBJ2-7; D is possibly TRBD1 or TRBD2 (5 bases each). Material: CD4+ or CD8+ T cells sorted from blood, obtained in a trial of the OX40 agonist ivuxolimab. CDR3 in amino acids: CASSFQRGYEQYF. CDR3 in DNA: TGTGCCAGCAGTTTTCAGAGGGGCTACGAGCAGTACTTC.